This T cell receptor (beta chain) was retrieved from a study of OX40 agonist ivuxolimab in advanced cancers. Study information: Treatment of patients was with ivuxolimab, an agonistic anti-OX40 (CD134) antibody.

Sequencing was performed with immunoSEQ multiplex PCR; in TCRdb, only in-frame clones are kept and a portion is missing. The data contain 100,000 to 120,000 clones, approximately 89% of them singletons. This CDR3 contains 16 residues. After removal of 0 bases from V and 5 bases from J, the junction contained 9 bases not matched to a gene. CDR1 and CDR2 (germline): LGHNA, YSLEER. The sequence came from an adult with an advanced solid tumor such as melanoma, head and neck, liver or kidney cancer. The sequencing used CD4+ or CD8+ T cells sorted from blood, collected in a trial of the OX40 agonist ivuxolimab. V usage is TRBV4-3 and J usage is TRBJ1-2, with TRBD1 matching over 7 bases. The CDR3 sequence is CASSQDTRQGLYGYTF. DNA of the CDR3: TGCGCCAGCAGCCAAGATACCCGACAGGGACTATATGGCTACACCTTC.